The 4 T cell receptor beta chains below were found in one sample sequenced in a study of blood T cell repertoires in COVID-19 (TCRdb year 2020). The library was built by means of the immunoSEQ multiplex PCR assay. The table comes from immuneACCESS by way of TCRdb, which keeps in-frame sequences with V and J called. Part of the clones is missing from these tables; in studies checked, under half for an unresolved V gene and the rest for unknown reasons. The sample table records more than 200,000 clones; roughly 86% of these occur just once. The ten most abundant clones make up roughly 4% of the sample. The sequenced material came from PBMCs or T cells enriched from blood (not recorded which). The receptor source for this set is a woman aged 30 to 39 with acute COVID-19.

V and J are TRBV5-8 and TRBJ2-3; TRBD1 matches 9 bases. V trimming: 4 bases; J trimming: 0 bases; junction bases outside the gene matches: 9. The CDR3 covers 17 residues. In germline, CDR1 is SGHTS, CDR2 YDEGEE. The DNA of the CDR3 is TGTGCCAGCAGCGCCAACCGGGACAGGGACAGCACAGATACGCAGTATTTT. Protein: CASSANRDRDSTDTQYF.

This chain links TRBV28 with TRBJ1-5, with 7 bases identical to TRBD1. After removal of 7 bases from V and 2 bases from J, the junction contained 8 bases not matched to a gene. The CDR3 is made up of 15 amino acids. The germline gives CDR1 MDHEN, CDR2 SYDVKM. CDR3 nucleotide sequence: TGTGCCAGCAACTACAGGGGTCGGGGCAATCAGCCCCAGCATTTT. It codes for CASNYRGRGNQPQHF.

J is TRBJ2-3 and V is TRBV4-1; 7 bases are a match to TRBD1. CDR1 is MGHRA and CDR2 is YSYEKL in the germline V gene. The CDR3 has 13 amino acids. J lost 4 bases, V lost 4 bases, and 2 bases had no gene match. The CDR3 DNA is TGCGCCAGCAGCCGTCAGGGGGCAGATACGCAGTATTTT. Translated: CASSRQGADTQYF.

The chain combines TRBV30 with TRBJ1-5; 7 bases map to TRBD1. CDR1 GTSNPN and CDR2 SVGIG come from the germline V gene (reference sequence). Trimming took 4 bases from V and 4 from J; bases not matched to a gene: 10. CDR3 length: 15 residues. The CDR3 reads CAWNAGGNRNQPQHF. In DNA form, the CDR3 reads TGTGCCTGGAATGCAGGGGGGAATAGGAATCAGCCCCAGCATTTT.